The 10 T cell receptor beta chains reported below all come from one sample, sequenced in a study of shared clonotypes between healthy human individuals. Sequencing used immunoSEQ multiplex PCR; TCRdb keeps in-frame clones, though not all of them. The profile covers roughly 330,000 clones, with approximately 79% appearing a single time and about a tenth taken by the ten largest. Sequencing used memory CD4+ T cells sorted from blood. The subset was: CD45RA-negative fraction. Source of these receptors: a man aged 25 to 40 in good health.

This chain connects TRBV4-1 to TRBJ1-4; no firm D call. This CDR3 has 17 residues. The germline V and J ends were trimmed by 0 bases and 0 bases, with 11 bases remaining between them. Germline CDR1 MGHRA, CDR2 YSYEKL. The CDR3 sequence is CASSQDFSQATNEKLFF. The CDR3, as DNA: TGCGCCAGCAGCCAAGATTTTAGCCAAGCAACTAATGAAAAACTGTTTTTT.

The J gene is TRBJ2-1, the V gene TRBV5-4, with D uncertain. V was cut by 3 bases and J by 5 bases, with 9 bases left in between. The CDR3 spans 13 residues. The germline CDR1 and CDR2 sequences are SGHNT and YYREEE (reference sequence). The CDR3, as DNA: TGTGCCAGCAGCTCAGGACCACACAATGAGCAGTTCTTC. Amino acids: CASSSGPHNEQFF.

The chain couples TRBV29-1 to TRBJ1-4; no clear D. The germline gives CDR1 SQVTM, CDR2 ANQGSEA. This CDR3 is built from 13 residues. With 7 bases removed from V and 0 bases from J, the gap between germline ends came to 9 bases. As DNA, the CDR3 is TGCAGCGGGAAGAGTGCAACTAATGAAAAACTGTTTTTT. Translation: CSGKSATNEKLFF.

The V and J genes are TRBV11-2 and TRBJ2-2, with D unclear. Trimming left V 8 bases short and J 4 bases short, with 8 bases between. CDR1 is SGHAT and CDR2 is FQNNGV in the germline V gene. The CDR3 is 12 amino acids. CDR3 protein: CASGHATGELFF. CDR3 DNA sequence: TGTGCCAGCGGCCATGCCACCGGGGAGCTGTTTTTT.

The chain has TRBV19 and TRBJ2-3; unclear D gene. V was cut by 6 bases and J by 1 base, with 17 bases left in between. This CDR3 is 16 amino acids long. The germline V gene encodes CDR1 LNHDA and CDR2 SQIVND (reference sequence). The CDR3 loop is CASRHPSGVGTDTQYF. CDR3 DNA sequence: TGTGCCAGTAGACACCCCAGTGGGGTTGGCACAGATACGCAGTATTTT.

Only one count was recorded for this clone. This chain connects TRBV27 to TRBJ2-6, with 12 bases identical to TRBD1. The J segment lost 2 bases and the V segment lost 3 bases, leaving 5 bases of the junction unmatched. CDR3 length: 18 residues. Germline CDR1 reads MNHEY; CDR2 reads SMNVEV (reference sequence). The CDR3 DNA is TGTGCCAGCAGTTTGCGGGACAGGGGGCGGACTGGGGCCAACGTCCTGACTTTC. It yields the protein CASSLRDRGRTGANVLTF.

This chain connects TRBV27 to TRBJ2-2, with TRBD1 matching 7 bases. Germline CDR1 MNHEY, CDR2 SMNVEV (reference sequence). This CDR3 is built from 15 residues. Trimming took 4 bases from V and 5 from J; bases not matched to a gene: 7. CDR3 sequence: CASSWAGGGTGELFF. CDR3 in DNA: TGTGCCAGCAGTTGGGCAGGGGGTGGTACCGGGGAGCTGTTTTTT.

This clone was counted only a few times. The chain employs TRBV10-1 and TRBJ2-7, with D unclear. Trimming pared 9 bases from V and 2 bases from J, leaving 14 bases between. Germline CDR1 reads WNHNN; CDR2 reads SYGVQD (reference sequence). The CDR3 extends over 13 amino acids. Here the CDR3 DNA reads TGCGCCAGTAGTACTGGGGATGCCTACGAGCAGTACTTC. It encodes CASSTGDAYEQYF.

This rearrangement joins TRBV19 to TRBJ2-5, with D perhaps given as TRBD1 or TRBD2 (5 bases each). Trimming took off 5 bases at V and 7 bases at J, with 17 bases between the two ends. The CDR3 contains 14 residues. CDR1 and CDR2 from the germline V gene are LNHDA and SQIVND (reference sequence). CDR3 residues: CASSPGRNWGTQYF. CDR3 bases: TGTGCCAGTAGTCCGGGACGGAATTGGGGGACCCAGTACTTC.

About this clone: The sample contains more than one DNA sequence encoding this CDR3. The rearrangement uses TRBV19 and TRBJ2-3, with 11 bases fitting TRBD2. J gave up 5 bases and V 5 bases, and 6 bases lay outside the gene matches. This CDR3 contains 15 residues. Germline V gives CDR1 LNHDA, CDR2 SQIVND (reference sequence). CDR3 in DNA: TGTGCCAGTAGTGTACTAGCGGGAGCAGGAGATACGCAGTATTTT. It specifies CASSVLAGAGDTQYF.